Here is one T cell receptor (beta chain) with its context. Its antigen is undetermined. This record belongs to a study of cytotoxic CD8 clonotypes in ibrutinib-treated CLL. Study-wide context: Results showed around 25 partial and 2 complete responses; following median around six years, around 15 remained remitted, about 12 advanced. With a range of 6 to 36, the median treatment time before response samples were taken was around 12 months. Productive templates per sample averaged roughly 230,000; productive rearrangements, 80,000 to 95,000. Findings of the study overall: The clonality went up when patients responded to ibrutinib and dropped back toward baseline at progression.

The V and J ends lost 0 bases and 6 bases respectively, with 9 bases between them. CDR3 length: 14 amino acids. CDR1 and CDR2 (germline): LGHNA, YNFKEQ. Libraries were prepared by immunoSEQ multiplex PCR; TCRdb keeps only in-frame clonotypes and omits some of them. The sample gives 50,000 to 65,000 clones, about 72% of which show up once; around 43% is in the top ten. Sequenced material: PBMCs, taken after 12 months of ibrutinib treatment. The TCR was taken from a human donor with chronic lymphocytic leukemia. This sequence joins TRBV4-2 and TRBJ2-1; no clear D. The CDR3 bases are TGTGCCAGCAGCCAAGATTCCTGGGGCAATGAGCAGTTCTTC. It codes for CASSQDSWGNEQFF.